The present TCR beta chain was sequenced within a study of T-cell reconstitution after alpha-beta-depleted transplantation in children. Looked up from germline, CDR1 is SQVTM and CDR2 is ANQGSEA. The germline V and J ends were trimmed by 2 bases and 1 base, with 18 bases remaining between them. The CDR3 runs 17 residues. Details on this clonotype: Its antigen is currently unknown.

Preparation of the TCRbeta library involved a method that used unique molecular identifiers. Each CDR3 protein is one row after TCRdb ran MiXCR on the PCR reads. The data contain about 74,000 distinct CDR3 sequences, roughly 15% of them singletons. General study results and limits: T-cell counts and diversity at one year post-transplant came mainly from newly produced T cells. For some patients, TCRbeta diversity was high at day 60 because of recipient T cells and thymic progenitors that survived. Expanded graft clones numbering several hundred reportedly gave rise to alpha-beta T cells about two months after transplant.

This TCR was recovered from a male patient aged 2-10 years who had a stem cell transplant for acute lymphoblastic leukemia, so the T cells may come from the graft donor. This sequence joins TRBV29-1 and TRBJ2-4; D possibly corresponds to TRBD2 (7 bases). This material consisted of PBMCs, mostly from graft donor cells, taken 180 days after TCRalphabeta/CD19-depleted stem cell transplant. The CDR3 coding sequence is TGCAGCGTTGAAAGGGGGGGGCAGGGGATTGCCAAAAACATTCAGTACTTC. This translates into CSVERGGQGIAKNIQYF.